Listed here are 18 T cell receptor beta chains from one sample, sequenced in a study of blood T cell repertoires in COVID-19. Assay used: immunoSEQ multiplex PCR; TCRdb lists only in-frame clones, some missing. The sample lists 26,000 or so clones, about nine tenths occurring once. The sample taken for sequencing was peripheral blood. The receptors were gathered from a human donor in a cohort sampled during active COVID-19. The donor label of this sample is uncertain.

The rearrangement uses TRBV5-6 and TRBJ2-7; 7 bases fit TRBD2. Germline lookup yields CDR1 SGHDT and CDR2 YYEEEE. V lost 5 bases and J lost 0; bases outside the gene matches: 5. The CDR3 totals 14 residues. The CDR3 reads CASSPGTTSYEQYF. The CDR3 region has the DNA TGTGCCAGCAGTCCCGGGACTACCTCCTACGAGCAGTACTTC.

This clone counts as medium-sized (0.01 to 0.1%). This chain connects TRBV9 to TRBJ1-3; TRBD1 might be the D (5 bases). CDR1 SGDLS and CDR2 YYNGEE come from the germline V gene. V dropped 3 bases and J dropped 2 bases, with 12 bases sitting between them. The CDR3 is 15 residues long. Written as DNA, the CDR3 is TGTGCCAGCAGCGCCGGGGGAGTGACTGGAAACACCATATATTTT. Translating it yields CASSAGGVTGNTIYF.

This rearrangement joins TRBV20-1 to TRBJ1-2, with D hard to call. V was trimmed by 3 bases and J by 7 bases, leaving 9 bases between them. The CDR3 extends over 11 amino acids. In germline, CDR1 is DFQATT, CDR2 SNEGSKA (reference sequence). CDR3 sequence (DNA): TGCAGTGCTAGTAACATATCTGGCTACACCTTC. This sequence encodes CSASNISGYTF.

The rearrangement uses TRBV4-3 and TRBJ2-7, with D tentatively TRBD2 (6 bases). The CDR3 is made up of 15 amino acids. Germline-derived CDR1 and CDR2 are LGHNA and YSLEER. The V end was cut by 1 base, the J end by 3 bases, with 13 bases between. CDR3 in amino acids: CASSQVWRGNYEQYF. In nucleotides, the CDR3 is TGCGCCAGCAGCCAAGTCTGGCGGGGAAACTACGAGCAGTACTTC.

The chain is built from TRBV7-2 and TRBJ1-4, with 7 bases lining up with TRBD1. V trimming: 7 bases; J trimming: 12 bases; junction bases outside the gene matches: 11. Germline V gene lookup returns CDR1 SGHTA and CDR2 FQGNSA. This CDR3 is built from 13 residues. Here the CDR3 reads CASTPNIGQELFF. Here the CDR3 DNA reads TGTGCCAGCACCCCAAATATCGGACAGGAACTGTTTTTT.

The chain couples TRBV7-2 to TRBJ2-3, with TRBD2 identical over 14 bases. The germline V gene encodes CDR1 SGHTA and CDR2 FQGNSA. The CDR3 has 19 amino acids. After removal of 5 bases from V and 2 bases from J, the junction contained 12 bases not matched to a gene. In nucleotides, the CDR3 is TGTGCCAGCAGCCAGGGGACTAGCGGGGGTTTCGGTTTCACAGATACGCAGTATTTT. Protein sequence: CASSQGTSGGFGFTDTQYF.

This chain links TRBV15 with TRBJ1-4, with a weak D call TRBD1 (5 bases). Germline V gives CDR1 LNHNV, CDR2 YYDKDF (reference sequence). Trimming pared 8 bases from V and 3 bases from J, leaving 10 bases between. The CDR3 is 13 amino acids. The CDR3 here is CATSGFSNEKLFF. For the CDR3, the DNA is TGTGCCACCTCAGGGTTTTCTAATGAAAAACTGTTTTTT.

J is TRBJ1-1 and V is TRBV19; D is ambiguous. The CDR3 spans 13 residues. CDR1 and CDR2 from the germline V gene are LNHDA and SQIVND (reference sequence). The V and J ends lost 7 bases and 3 bases respectively, with 12 bases between them. This chain's CDR3 is CASNGPRYTEAFF. CDR3 bases: TGTGCCAGTAATGGCCCGAGGTACACTGAAGCTTTCTTT.

This sequence joins TRBV5-4 and TRBJ1-5, with 8 bases matching TRBD1. Germline V CDR1 and CDR2: SGHNT, YYREEE (reference sequence). The CDR3 totals 14 residues. Losses at the gene ends were 4 bases for V and 9 bases for J; bases not matched to a gene: 9. CDR3 loop: CASSRDRWAGPQHF. The CDR3 bases are TGTGCCAGCAGCCGGGACAGGTGGGCAGGGCCCCAGCATTTT.

The rearrangement links TRBV4-3 to TRBJ2-7; D gene uncertain. This CDR3 contains 14 residues. Germline-derived CDR1 and CDR2 are LGHNA and YSLEER. Trimming shortened V by 0 bases and J by 6 bases, and 12 bases separated the two germline ends. The CDR3 sequence: CASSQDSGRFEQYF. The CDR3 region has the DNA TGCGCCAGCAGCCAAGATTCAGGTCGGTTCGAGCAGTACTTC.

The chain is built from TRBV6-1 and TRBJ1-1; 8 nucleotides match TRBD1. J gave up 1 base and V 7 bases, and 8 bases lay outside the gene matches. The germline V gene has CDR1 MNHNS and CDR2 SASEGT. The CDR3 sequence is 15 residues long. The CDR3, as DNA: TGTGCCAGCACCGAGCGACAGGGGAAGAACACTGAAGCTTTCTTT. Amino acid sequence: CASTERQGKNTEAFF.

This rearrangement joins TRBV20-1 to TRBJ2-3; no firm D call. The V gene's germline CDR1 is DFQATT and CDR2 SNEGSKA (reference sequence). This CDR3 contains 11 residues. V lost 6 bases and J 0 bases, leaving 4 bases between the germline ends. For the CDR3, the DNA is TGCAGTGCCCCGAGCACAGATACGCAGTATTTT. Amino acids: CSAPSTDTQYF.

V and J are TRBV7-6 and TRBJ1-1, with D possibly matching TRBD1 (5 bases). The germline gives CDR1 SGHVS, CDR2 FNYEAQ. V lost 5 bases, J lost 2 bases, and 12 bases lay in between. The CDR3 loop spans 14 amino acids. The CDR3 DNA reads TGTGCCAGCAGCCCTAACCAGGGAAACACTGAAGCTTTCTTT. This codes for CASSPNQGNTEAFF.

V gene TRBV4-3 combines with J gene TRBJ2-1; possible D gene TRBD1, 6 bases. Trimming stripped 0 bases from V and 4 bases from J, with 13 bases between. This CDR3 spans 16 amino acids. Germline V gene lookup returns CDR1 LGHNA and CDR2 YSLEER. The CDR3 here is CASSQDWSRGYNEQFF. Here the CDR3 DNA reads TGCGCCAGCAGCCAAGATTGGTCCAGGGGATACAATGAGCAGTTCTTC.

V usage is TRBV7-9 and J usage is TRBJ1-6; 7 nucleotides line up with TRBD1. Germline V gene lookup returns CDR1 SEHNR and CDR2 FQNEAQ (reference sequence). The CDR3 extends over 15 amino acids. The ends lost 7 bases at V and 2 bases at J; junction bases unmatched: 5. The CDR3 is CASISGTAYNSPLHF. The CDR3 DNA is TGTGCCAGCATTAGCGGGACAGCCTATAATTCACCCCTCCACTTT.

The chain is built from TRBV6-5 and TRBJ2-2, with D uncertain. The germline V and J ends were trimmed by 10 bases and 4 bases, with 13 bases remaining between them. The CDR3 runs to 13 residues. From germline, CDR1 is MNHEY and CDR2 SVGAGI. CDR3 in amino acids: CAIGRISTGELFF. The CDR3 DNA is TGTGCCATAGGCAGGATCTCCACCGGGGAGCTGTTTTTT.

The genes are TRBV10-2 and TRBJ2-1, with 11 bases fitting TRBD2. Germline V gene sequence: CDR1 WSHSY, CDR2 SAAADI. CDR3 length: 12 residues. With 4 bases clipped from V and 10 bases from J, the junction kept 0 bases outside the gene matches. CDR3 sequence: CASSGLAGEQFF. The CDR3 region has the DNA TGCGCCAGCAGTGGACTAGCGGGGGAGCAGTTCTTC.

The chain has TRBV5-5 and TRBJ2-5; TRBD1 agrees at 8 bases. Per germline, CDR1 SGHKS and CDR2 YYEKEE (reference sequence). The length of the CDR3 is 15 residues. The trim removed 0 bases at V and 5 bases at J, leaving 6 bases unmatched. In DNA form, the CDR3 reads TGTGCCAGCAGCTTGGATCCAGGGGGCGCGGAGACCCAGTACTTC. It is translated as CASSLDPGGAETQYF.